The sequence of this T cell receptor beta chain was determined in a study of T-cell reconstitution after alpha-beta-depleted transplantation in children (dated by TCRdb to between 2015 and 2016). Describing the broader study: Using TCR repertoire profiling, the study quantitatively followed how T-cell immune reconstitution unfolded in children after TCRalphabeta/CD19-depleted allogeneic hematopoietic cell transplantation. Overall study results and their limits: The frequencies of hyperexpanded clones fell over the following months, and after one year, T-cell counts and TCRbeta diversity were mostly attributed to newly produced T cells. About two months after transplant, the apparently early recovery of alphabetaT-cell counts reportedly depended on just several hundred clones that had expanded rapidly and came from non-depleted graft cells. In some patients, the high TCRbeta diversity seen at day 60 was put down to recipient T cells and intrathymic progenitors that had survived conditioning.

This specimen's treatment or condition label, interpreted: allogeneic hematopoietic cell transplantation with graft depleted of TCRalphabeta T cells and CD19 B cells. The children who served as transplant recipients had been given grafts of TCRalphabeta/CD19-depleted allogeneic hematopoietic cells. This clonotype has at least ten counts. No cognate antigen has been identified for it. There are no base qualities to consult, and no much larger clone falls within one base. Libraries were built with PCR. Sequencing used an Illumina HiSeq 2500. TCR libraries were prepared with molecular barcoding, using unique molecular identifiers to normalize TCRbeta repertoire quantification. The raw public reads went through TCRdb reprocessing: fastp at Q25, MiXCR clone calling, in-frame beta chains kept. Each record represents a unique CDR3 protein, reported with the most common genes and DNA among its rows. Present in this sample are hundreds of thousands of distinct CDR3 sequences, 13% of which were seen just once. The ten largest clones represent 0.75% to 0.85% of the sample.

Measured from the cysteine to the phenylalanine, the CDR3 is 13 residues long. CDR3 DNA is the only sequence kept; it has 39 bases, read in frame from the first base. V sheds 3 bases and J sheds 3 bases, leaving 9 bases between their ends. The germline V gene encodes CDR1 DFQATT and CDR2 SNEGSKA (reference sequence). Here the chain combines TRBV20-1 and TRBJ2-1; the D gene remains uncertain. This material consisted of PBMCs, taken before TCRalphabeta/CD19-depleted stem cell transplant. The origin of this receptor is a girl aged 2 to 10 with congenital amegakaryocytic thrombocytopenia, due to receive a stem cell transplant. Here the CDR3 is given as CSASLVLYNEQFF. In nucleotide form, the sequence is TGCAGTGCTAGTCTAGTGCTCTACAATGAGCAGTTCTTC.